This is a list of T cell receptor beta chains from one sample in a study of radiation and T cells in renal cell carcinoma. The protocol was immunoSEQ multiplex PCR, while the TCRdb copy is restricted to in-frame clones and leaves out a portion. The repertoire holds some 120,000 clones, around 90% seen once, with more than 5% in the top ten. Sequences were derived from blood, sampled from a patient whose treatment included radiotherapy and nephrectomy. These receptors were collected from a woman in her 70s with renal cell carcinoma. Both conserved end residues are part of each CDR3. The D gene is left open where the match is weak. For some rows the clone size is stated as once, few or many, or as a class when expanded; others skip it.

TGTGCCAGCAGCCCCACGGACGGCTACACCTTC	CASSPTDGYTF	TRBV7-9	TRBJ1-2	-	-
TGTGCCAGTAGTCCACGGGACAGAATCTTCACAGATACGCAGTATTTT	CASSPRDRIFTDTQYF	TRBV19	TRBJ2-3	TRBD1	-
TGCAGCGTTGAAGCGGAGCCTGCAACTAATGAAAAACTGTTTTTT	CSVEAEPATNEKLFF	TRBV29-1	TRBJ1-4	-	-
TGTGCCAGCAGTTTTCGGCCAGATACGCAGTATTTT	CASSFRPDTQYF	TRBV28	TRBJ2-3	-	-
TGCGCCAGCAGCTTGGGACTGGAGGGAGATACGCAGTATTTT	CASSLGLEGDTQYF	TRBV5-1	TRBJ2-3	-	-
TGCAGCGTTGAATACAGGGTTGGAAACACCATATATTTT	CSVEYRVGNTIYF	TRBV29-1	TRBJ1-3	-	few
TGTGCCGGGGGGGATACAGAGCTTAATTCACCCCTCCACTTT	CAGGDTELNSPLHF	TRBV6-4	TRBJ1-6	-	once
TGTGCCAGTAGTATGGGCAGGGGGCGGAAAGCTTTCTTT	CASSMGRGRKAFF	TRBV19	TRBJ1-1	TRBD1	once
TGCGCCAGCAGCTTGGGACAGGGGAGGGGAAACTATGGCTACACCTTC	CASSLGQGRGNYGYTF	TRBV5-1	TRBJ1-2	TRBD1	-
TGTGCCAGCAGGAGGACCCGGACAGGGTACGGCTACACCTTC	CASRRTRTGYGYTF	TRBV6-5	TRBJ1-2	TRBD1	-
TGCGCCAGCAGCCGCGATGTGACTAACCAAGAGACCCAGTACTTC	CASSRDVTNQETQYF	TRBV4-1	TRBJ2-5	-	once
TGTGCCAGCAGCTTGGATCCCGGGAGACTCTCCTACAATGAGCAGTTCTTC	CASSLDPGRLSYNEQFF	TRBV5-4	TRBJ2-1	-	-
TGTGCCAGCAGCGTACGCGACACCGGGGAGCTGTTTTTT	CASSVRDTGELFF	TRBV9	TRBJ2-2	-	once
TGCAGCGTTACAAAAAGGGGGCAGTCCTACGAGCAGTACTTC	CSVTKRGQSYEQYF	TRBV29-1	TRBJ2-7	TRBD1	-
TGTGCCAGCAGCCACGTTGACAGGGCCCAATATGGCTACACCTTC	CASSHVDRAQYGYTF	TRBV14	TRBJ1-2	TRBD1	-
TGTGCCAGCAGCACAGACCCGACCGGGGAGCTGTTTTTT	CASSTDPTGELFF	TRBV7-3	TRBJ2-2	-	-
TGCGCCAGCAGCCCACAGGGGGCTACTGAAGCTTTCTTT	CASSPQGATEAFF	TRBV4-1	TRBJ1-1	TRBD1	few
TGCGCCAGCAGCCGCGGACAGGGGGATTATGGCTACACCTTC	CASSRGQGDYGYTF	TRBV5-1	TRBJ1-2	TRBD1	-
TGTGCCAGCAGCTCCACCTGGACTAGCGGGGTGGATGAGCAGTTCTTC	CASSSTWTSGVDEQFF	TRBV5-4	TRBJ2-1	TRBD2	-
TGTGCCAGCAGCCGAGGGTGGGGCAGGGGGAACACTGAAGCTTTCTTT	CASSRGWGRGNTEAFF	TRBV11-2	TRBJ1-1	-	once
TGTGCCAGCAGCCAAAGATTGGGACAGGGGGGAATCTCCTACGAGCAGTACTTC	CASSQRLGQGGISYEQYF	TRBV4-2	TRBJ2-7	TRBD1	-
TGTGCCAGCAGTTTACAGGGGGCGCCTGGAAACACCATATATTTT	CASSLQGAPGNTIYF	TRBV27	TRBJ1-3	TRBD1	-
TGTGCCATCAGTGAAGCCGACAGGGGAAACATTCAGTACTTC	CAISEADRGNIQYF	TRBV10-3	TRBJ2-4	TRBD1	-
TGTGCCAGTAGTATAAACCTAAGGGACACCGGGGAGCTGTTTTTT	CASSINLRDTGELFF	TRBV19	TRBJ2-2	-	once
TGCGCCAGCAGCTTGGTTTACAAGCCGAACACTGAAGCTTTCTTT	CASSLVYKPNTEAFF	TRBV5-1	TRBJ1-1	-	-
TGCAGTGCTCGGGGTTACGAGCAGTACTTC	CSARGYEQYF	TRBV20-1	TRBJ2-7	-	-